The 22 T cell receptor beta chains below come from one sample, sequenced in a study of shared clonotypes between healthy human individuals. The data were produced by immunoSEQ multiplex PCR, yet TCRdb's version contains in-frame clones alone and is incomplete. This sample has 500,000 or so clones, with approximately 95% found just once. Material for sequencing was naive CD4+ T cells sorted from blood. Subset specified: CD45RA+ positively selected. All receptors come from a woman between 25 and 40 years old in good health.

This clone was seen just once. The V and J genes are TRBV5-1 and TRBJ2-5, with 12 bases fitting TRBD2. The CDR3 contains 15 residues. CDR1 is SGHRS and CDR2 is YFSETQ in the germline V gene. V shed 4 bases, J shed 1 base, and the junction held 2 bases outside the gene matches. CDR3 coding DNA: TGCGCCAGCAGCCCTAGCGGGAGGGCCCAAGAGACCCAGTACTTC. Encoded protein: CASSPSGRAQETQYF.

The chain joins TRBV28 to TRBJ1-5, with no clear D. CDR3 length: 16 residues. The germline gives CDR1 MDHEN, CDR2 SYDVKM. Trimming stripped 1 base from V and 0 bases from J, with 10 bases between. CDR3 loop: CASSLSFGYSNQPQHF. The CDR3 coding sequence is TGTGCCAGCAGTTTATCCTTTGGGTATAGCAATCAGCCCCAGCATTTT.

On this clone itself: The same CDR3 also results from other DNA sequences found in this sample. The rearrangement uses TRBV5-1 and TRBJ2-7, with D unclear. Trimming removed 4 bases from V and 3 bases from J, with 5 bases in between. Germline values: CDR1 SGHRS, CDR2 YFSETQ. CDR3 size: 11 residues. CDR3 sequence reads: CASSGGYEQYF. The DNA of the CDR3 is TGCGCCAGCAGCGGCGGCTACGAGCAGTACTTC.

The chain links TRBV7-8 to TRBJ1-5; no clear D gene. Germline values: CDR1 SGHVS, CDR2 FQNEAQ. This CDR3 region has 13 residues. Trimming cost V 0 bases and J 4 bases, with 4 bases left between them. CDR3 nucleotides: TGTGCCAGCAGCTTAGCCGCTAATCAGCCCCAGCATTTT. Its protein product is CASSLAANQPQHF.

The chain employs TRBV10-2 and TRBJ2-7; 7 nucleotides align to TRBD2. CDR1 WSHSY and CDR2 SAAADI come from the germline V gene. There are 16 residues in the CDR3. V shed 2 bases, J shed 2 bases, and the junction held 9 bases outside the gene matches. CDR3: CASSEERAGATYEQYF. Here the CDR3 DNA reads TGCGCCAGCAGTGAGGAGCGGGCGGGAGCTACCTACGAGCAGTACTTC.

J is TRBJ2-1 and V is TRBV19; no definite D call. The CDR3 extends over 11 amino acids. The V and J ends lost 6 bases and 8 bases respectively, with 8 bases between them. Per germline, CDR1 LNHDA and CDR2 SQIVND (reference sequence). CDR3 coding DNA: TGTGCCAGTAGATCGGTTTATGAGCAGTTCTTC. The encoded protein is CASRSVYEQFF.

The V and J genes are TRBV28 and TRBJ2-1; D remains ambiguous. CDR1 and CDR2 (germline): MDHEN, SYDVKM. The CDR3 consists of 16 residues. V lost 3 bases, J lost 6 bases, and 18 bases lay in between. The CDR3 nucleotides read TGTGCCAGCAGTTTTGAGTGGACGTATACCCCCAATGAGCAGTTCTTC. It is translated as CASSFEWTYTPNEQFF.

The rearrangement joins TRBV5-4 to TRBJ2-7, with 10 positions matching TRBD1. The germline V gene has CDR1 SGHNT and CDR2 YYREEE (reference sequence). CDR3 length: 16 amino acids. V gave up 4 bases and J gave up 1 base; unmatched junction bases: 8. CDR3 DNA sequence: TGTGCCAGCAGCCTAGTCCCGGGACAGGGGTCCTACGAGCAGTACTTC. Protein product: CASSLVPGQGSYEQYF.

This chain's CDR3 is CASSDRDRNQPQHF. The CDR3 DNA reads TGCGCCAGCAGTGACCGGGACCGCAATCAGCCCCAGCATTTT. The chain employs TRBV10-2 and TRBJ1-5, with a weak D call TRBD1 (5 bases). The CDR3 contains 14 residues. Trimming pared 3 bases from V and 2 bases from J, leaving 8 bases between. Germline CDR1 reads WSHSY; CDR2 reads SAAADI.

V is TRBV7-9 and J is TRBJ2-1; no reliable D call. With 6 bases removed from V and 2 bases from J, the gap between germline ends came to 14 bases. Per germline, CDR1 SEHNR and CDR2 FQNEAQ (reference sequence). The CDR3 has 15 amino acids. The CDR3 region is CASSGKAYPYNEQFF. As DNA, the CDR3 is TGTGCCAGCAGTGGGAAGGCATACCCCTACAATGAGCAGTTCTTC.

The CDR3 region has the DNA TGTGCCAGCAGTGACTGCCCCAGGGTCACCGAATGCAATCAGCCCCAGCATTTT. The encoded protein is CASSDCPRVTECNQPQHF. This chain joins TRBV6-4 and TRBJ1-5; weak D call: TRBD1 (5 bases). The CDR3 has 18 amino acids. V was shortened by 1 base and J by 2 bases, with 18 bases between the two germline ends. Germline V lookup: CDR1 MRHNA, CDR2 SNTAGT.

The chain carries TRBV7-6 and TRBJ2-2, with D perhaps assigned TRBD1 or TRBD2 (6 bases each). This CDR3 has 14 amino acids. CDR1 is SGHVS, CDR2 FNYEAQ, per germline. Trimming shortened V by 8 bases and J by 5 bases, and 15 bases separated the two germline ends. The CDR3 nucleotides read TGTGCCAGCTCCCGGGGGCGGACGACCGGGGAGCTGTTTTTT. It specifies CASSRGRTTGELFF.

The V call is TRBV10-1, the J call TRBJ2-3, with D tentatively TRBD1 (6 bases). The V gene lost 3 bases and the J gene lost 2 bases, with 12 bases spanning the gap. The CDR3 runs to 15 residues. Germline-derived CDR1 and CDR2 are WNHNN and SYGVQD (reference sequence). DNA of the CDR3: TGCGCCAGCAGTGATGACAGGCTAGACACAGATACGCAGTATTTT. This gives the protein CASSDDRLDTDTQYF.

The CDR3 sequence: CASSFQLSHEQYF. CDR3 DNA: TGTGCCAGCAGCTTTCAGCTTTCCCACGAGCAGTACTTC. The chain is built from TRBV13 and TRBJ2-7, with no clear D. Trimming shortened V by 3 bases and J by 5 bases, and 11 bases separated the two germline ends. The CDR3 contains 13 residues. The germline V gene encodes CDR1 PRHDT and CDR2 FYEKMQ (reference sequence).

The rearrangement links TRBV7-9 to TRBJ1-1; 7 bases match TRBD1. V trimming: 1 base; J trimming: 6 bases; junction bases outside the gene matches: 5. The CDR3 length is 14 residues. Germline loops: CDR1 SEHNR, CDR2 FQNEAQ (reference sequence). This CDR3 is CASSLERDSPEAFF. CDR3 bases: TGTGCCAGCAGCTTAGAAAGGGACAGTCCTGAAGCTTTCTTT. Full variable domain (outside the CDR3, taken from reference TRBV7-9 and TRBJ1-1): DTGVSQNPRHKITKRGQNVTFRCDPISEHNRLYWYRQTLGQGPEFLTYFQNEAQLEKSRLLSDRFSAERPKGSFSTLEIQRTEQGDSAMYLCASSLERDSPEAFFGQGTRLTVV.

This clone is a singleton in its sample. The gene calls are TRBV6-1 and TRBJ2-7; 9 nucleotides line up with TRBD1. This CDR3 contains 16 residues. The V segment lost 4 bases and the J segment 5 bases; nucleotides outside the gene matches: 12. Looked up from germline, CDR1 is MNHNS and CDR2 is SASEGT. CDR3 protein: CASSAYGTGSIHEQYF. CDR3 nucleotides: TGTGCCAGCAGTGCATACGGGACAGGGTCAATTCACGAGCAGTACTTC.

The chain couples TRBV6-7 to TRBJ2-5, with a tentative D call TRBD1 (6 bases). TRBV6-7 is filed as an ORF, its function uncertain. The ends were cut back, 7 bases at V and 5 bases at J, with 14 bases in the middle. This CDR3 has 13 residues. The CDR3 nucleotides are TGTGCCAGCACCAGAGGGGGTATTGAGACCCAGTACTTC. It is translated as CASTRGGIETQYF.

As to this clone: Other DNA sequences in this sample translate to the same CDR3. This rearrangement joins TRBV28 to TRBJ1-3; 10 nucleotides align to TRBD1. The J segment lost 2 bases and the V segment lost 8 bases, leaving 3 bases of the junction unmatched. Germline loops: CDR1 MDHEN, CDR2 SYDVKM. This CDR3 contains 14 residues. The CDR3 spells CASRTGGAGNTIYF. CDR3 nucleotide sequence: TGTGCCAGCCGGACAGGGGGAGCTGGAAACACCATATATTTT. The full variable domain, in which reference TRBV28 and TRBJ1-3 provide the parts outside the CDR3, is DVKVTQSSRYLVKRTGEKVFLECVQDMDHENMFWYRQDPGLGLRLIYFSYDVKMKEKGDIPEGYSVSREKKERFSLILESASTNQTSMYLCASRTGGAGNTIYFGEGSWLTVV.

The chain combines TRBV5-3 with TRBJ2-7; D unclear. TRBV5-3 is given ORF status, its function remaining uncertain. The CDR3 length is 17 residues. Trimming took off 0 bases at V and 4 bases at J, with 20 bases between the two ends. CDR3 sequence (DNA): TGTGCCAGAAGCTTGGAATTGGCATCCTGGAATTCGTACGAGCAGTACTTC. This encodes CARSLELASWNSYEQYF.

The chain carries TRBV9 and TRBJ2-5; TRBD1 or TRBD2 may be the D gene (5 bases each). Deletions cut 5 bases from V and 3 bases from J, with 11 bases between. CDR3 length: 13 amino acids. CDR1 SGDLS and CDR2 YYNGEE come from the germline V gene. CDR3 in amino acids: CASRHGGEETQYF. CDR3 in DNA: TGTGCCAGCAGACATGGGGGTGAAGAGACCCAGTACTTC.

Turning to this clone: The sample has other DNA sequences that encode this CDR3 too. CDR3 nucleotides: TGTGCCAGCTCACCACGGGCGTTACAAGAGACCCAGTACTTC. Translation gives CASSPRALQETQYF. The chain recombines TRBV18 with TRBJ2-5; D unclear. Trimming took off 1 base at V and 2 bases at J, with 8 bases between the two ends. This CDR3 has 14 residues. Germline CDR1 is KGHSH and CDR2 is LQKENI.

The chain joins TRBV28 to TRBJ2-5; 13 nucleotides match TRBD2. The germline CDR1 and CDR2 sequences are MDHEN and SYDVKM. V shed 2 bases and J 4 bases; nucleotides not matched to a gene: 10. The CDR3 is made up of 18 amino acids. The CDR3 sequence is CASSLGWTSGSWGETQYF. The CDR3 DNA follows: TGTGCCAGCAGTTTAGGGTGGACTAGCGGGAGTTGGGGAGAGACCCAGTACTTC.